These T cell receptor beta chains were read from a single sample in a study of a mutant IDH1 vaccine in newly diagnosed glioma. The antigens these receptors bind are not known. Some clones are missing from TCRdb's copy, which holds only in-frame ones; the method was immunoSEQ multiplex PCR. The sample lists about 30,000 clones; approximately 80% were seen once. The sequenced sample was PBMCs, obtained from a glioma patient whose treatment included an IDH1 peptide vaccine. The source of these receptors is a man aged 25 to 40 with glioma. Each CDR3 is given with its conserved first and last residue. A D gene is named only where the DNA matches it firmly. Clone size is given for some rows only: seen once, a few or many times, or a class if the clone is expanded.

V	D	J	size	DNA	CDR3
TRBV27	-	TRBJ1-1	-	TGTGCCAGCAGTTTTCGCGGCAGGGACACTGAAGCTTTCTTT	CASSFRGRDTEAFF
TRBV18	TRBD1	TRBJ2-1	-	TGTGCCAGCTCACCGCAGGGACAGGGGGTAGGGGAGCAGTTCTTC	CASSPQGQGVGEQFF
TRBV7-3	-	TRBJ2-5	-	TGTGCCAGCAGCAGGGGGTCGAGGGAGACCCAGTACTTC	CASSRGSRETQYF
TRBV21-1	-	TRBJ1-2	-	TGTGCCAGCAGCGCCCAACAAGCAGGGTATGGTGGCTACACCTTC	CASSAQQAGYGGYTF
TRBV5-6	TRBD1	TRBJ1-6	-	TGTGCCAGCAGCTTCACAGGGGATAATTCACCCCTCCACTTT	CASSFTGDNSPLHF
TRBV15	TRBD2	TRBJ2-3	-	TGTGCCACCAGCAGGGTTAGCGGGAGCACAGATACGCAGTATTTT	CATSRVSGSTDTQYF
TRBV5-5	TRBD1	TRBJ1-4	-	TGTGCCAGCAGCTTTCTGCCCCGGGACAGGGGCCAAACAACTAATGAAAAACTGTTTTTT	CASSFLPRDRGQTTNEKLFF
TRBV18	-	TRBJ1-5	-	TGTGCCAGCTCACAGATCAATAGCAATCAGCCCCAGCATTTT	CASSQINSNQPQHF
TRBV7-3	TRBD1	TRBJ2-7	-	TGTGCCAGCAGCCCCAGAGACAGGGGGGGGTACGAGCAGTACTTC	CASSPRDRGGYEQYF
TRBV5-1	TRBD1	TRBJ1-3	-	TGCGCCAGCAGTACTACAGGGGCGGCATCTGGAAACACCATATATTTT	CASSTTGAASGNTIYF
TRBV4-1	-	TRBJ2-7	-	TGCGCCAGCAGCCAAAAAATCTTGACTATTCCCTACGAGCAGTACTTC	CASSQKILTIPYEQYF
TRBV4-1	-	TRBJ1-6	-	TGCGCCAGCAGCCAAGGGGAAAGGGCTAATTCACCCCTCCACTTT	CASSQGERANSPLHF
TRBV5-1	TRBD1	TRBJ1-4	-	TGCGCCAGCTCCGGAGGGGGCCTTAATGAAAAACTGTTTTTT	CASSGGGLNEKLFF
TRBV7-2	-	TRBJ1-1	-	TGTGCCAGCAGCTTAGTCCGGGTCGGGGAAGCTTTCTTT	CASSLVRVGEAFF
TRBV5-1	TRBD1	TRBJ1-1	-	TGCGCCAGCAGCTTGTACGGGACAGGGCTGAACACTGAAGCTTTCTTT	CASSLYGTGLNTEAFF
TRBV15	-	TRBJ1-1	-	TGTGCCACCAGCAGAGATACGGGATTCGAAGCTTTCTTT	CATSRDTGFEAFF
TRBV27	-	TRBJ1-3	-	TGTGCCAACCGGACGTTGAGCTCTGGAAACACCATATATTTT	CANRTLSSGNTIYF
TRBV10-1	-	TRBJ1-1	large	TGCGCCAGCAGTGAGTCCCGATACACTGAAGCTTTCTTT	CASSESRYTEAFF
TRBV27	TRBD2	TRBJ2-1	-	TGTGCCAGCAGTGGACTAGCGCCCGAGGAGAATGAGCAGTTCTTC	CASSGLAPEENEQFF
TRBV7-2	-	TRBJ1-3	once	TGTGCCAGCAGCTCGATTAGGGCCGCAGGGAAAAGGGGAAACACCATATATTTT	CASSSIRAAGKRGNTIYF
TRBV2	-	TRBJ2-6	-	TGTGCCAGCAAAACGGTCGCGGGGCTCCTCTCTGGGGCCAACGTCCTGACTTTC	CASKTVAGLLSGANVLTF
TRBV5-1	-	TRBJ1-1	-	TGCGCCAGCAGCTTGGGTCTGAACACTGAAGCTTTCTTT	CASSLGLNTEAFF
TRBV7-6	TRBD2	TRBJ2-1	-	TGTGCCAGCAGCTTACAGGGACTACACAATGAGCAGTTCTTC	CASSLQGLHNEQFF
TRBV7-8	TRBD2	TRBJ2-3	-	TGTGCCAGCAGCTTAGGAGTAGCGGGAAGCACAGATACGCAGTATTTT	CASSLGVAGSTDTQYF
TRBV5-1	-	TRBJ2-2	-	TGCGCCAGCAGCTTGGGGGCGAACACCGGGGAGCTGTTTTTT	CASSLGANTGELFF
TRBV29-1	-	TRBJ2-1	-	TGCAGCGTTGATGTGGGGAGCAATGAGCAGTTCTTC	CSVDVGSNEQFF
TRBV7-9	-	TRBJ1-1	-	TGTGCCAGCAGCTTATTCTCAGGCGGTGTAGGTAGCACTGAAGCTTTCTTT	CASSLFSGGVGSTEAFF
TRBV13	TRBD1	TRBJ2-7	-	TGTGCCAGCAGCTCCCAGGGGGTCGGCGAGCAGTACTTC	CASSSQGVGEQYF
TRBV7-9	TRBD2	TRBJ2-2	-	TGTGCCAGCAGCTCGTCGGGGGACTACGCGAACACCGGGGAGCTGTTTTTT	CASSSSGDYANTGELFF
TRBV10-2	-	TRBJ2-3	medium-sized	TGCGCCAGCAGTGAAAGGGGAGCCCTCACAGATACGCAGTATTTT	CASSERGALTDTQYF
TRBV10-3	-	TRBJ1-2	-	TGTGCCATCAGTGGGTACCGGGACACCTATGGCTACACCTTC	CAISGYRDTYGYTF
TRBV13	-	TRBJ1-1	-	TGTGCCAGCAGCTTAGGGACGAACACTGAAGCTTTCTTT	CASSLGTNTEAFF
TRBV28	TRBD1	TRBJ1-1	-	TGTGCCAGCAGTTTATTGGAGACTGACAGGGGGGATGGTGAAGCTTTCTTT	CASSLLETDRGDGEAFF
TRBV4-1	-	TRBJ1-1	few	TGCGCCAGCAGCCAAGCCAGTCTCAGGGAATCGAACACTGAAGCTTTCTTT	CASSQASLRESNTEAFF
TRBV6-1	TRBD1	TRBJ2-3	-	TGTGCCAGCAGTGTGGGGACAGGGAGGGGCTTCGGTACAGATACGCAGTATTTT	CASSVGTGRGFGTDTQYF
TRBV29-1	-	TRBJ1-4	-	TGCAGCGCTGGGTTCCAGACGGGCGAAAAACTGTTTTTT	CSAGFQTGEKLFF
TRBV6-5	TRBD1	TRBJ2-1	-	TGTGCCAGCCGAGACAGGGACAATGAGCAGTTCTTC	CASRDRDNEQFF
TRBV30	TRBD1	TRBJ1-4	-	TGTGCCTGGAGCTGGGCAGGGGGCGGAGAAAAACTGTTTTTT	CAWSWAGGGEKLFF
TRBV20-1	-	TRBJ2-5	once	TGCAGTGCTAGTGATCGGGAGACCCAGTACTTC	CSASDRETQYF
TRBV5-1	-	TRBJ2-7	-	TGCGCCAGCAGCTTGGAAGGCAGGGGAATTGGATACGAGCAGTACTTC	CASSLEGRGIGYEQYF
TRBV6-5	TRBD1	TRBJ1-2	-	TGTGCCAGCAGTTCCCTGACAGGGAACTATGGCTACACCTTC	CASSSLTGNYGYTF
TRBV2	-	TRBJ1-4	-	TGTGCCAGCAGTGATGCGGCTTTTCGGAGTGAAAAACTGTTTTTT	CASSDAAFRSEKLFF
TRBV7-7	TRBD2	TRBJ2-2	-	TGTGCCAGCAGCTTAGAGGCTAGCGGGACCGGGGAGCTGTTTTTT	CASSLEASGTGELFF
TRBV7-9	-	TRBJ2-2	-	TGTGCCAGCAGCTTGAGGAGGGAGAGGACCGGGGAGCTGTTTTTT	CASSLRRERTGELFF
TRBV15	-	TRBJ2-2	-	TGTGCCACCAGCAGAGAGCCCCCGGAGCTGTTTTTT	CATSREPPELFF